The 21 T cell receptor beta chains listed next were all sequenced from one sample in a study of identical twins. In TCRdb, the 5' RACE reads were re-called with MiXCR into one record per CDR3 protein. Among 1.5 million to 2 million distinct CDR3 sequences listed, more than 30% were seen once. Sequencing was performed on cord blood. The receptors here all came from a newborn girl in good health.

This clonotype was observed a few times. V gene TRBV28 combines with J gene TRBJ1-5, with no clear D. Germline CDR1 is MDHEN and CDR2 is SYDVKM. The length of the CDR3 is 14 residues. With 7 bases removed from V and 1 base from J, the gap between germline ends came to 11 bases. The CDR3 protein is CASTLHGSNQPQHF. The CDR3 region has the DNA TGTGCCAGCACCTTACACGGCAGCAATCAGCCCCAGCATTTT. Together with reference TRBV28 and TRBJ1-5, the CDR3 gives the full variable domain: DVKVTQSSRYLVKRTGEKVFLECVQDMDHENMFWYRQDPGLGLRLIYFSYDVKMKEKGDIPEGYSVSREKKERFSLILESASTNQTSMYLCASTLHGSNQPQHFGDGTRLSIL.

The CDR3 sequence is CAISLLSGGLNNEQFF. The DNA for the CDR3 is TGTGCCATCAGTTTACTATCGGGGGGCCTAAACAATGAGCAGTTCTTC. This chain links TRBV10-3 with TRBJ2-1; the D gene is possibly TRBD2 (7 bases). Germline V gene sequence: CDR1 ENHRY, CDR2 SYGVKD. V was shortened by 5 bases and J by 5 bases, with 19 bases between the two germline ends. There are 16 residues in the CDR3.

CDR3: CATGAGDAYNEQFF. The CDR3, as DNA: TGTGCCACGGGTGCGGGAGACGCCTACAATGAGCAGTTCTTC. This sequence joins TRBV24-1 and TRBJ2-1; 7 bases are a match to TRBD2. The CDR3 length is 14 residues. CDR1 KGHDR and CDR2 SFDVKD come from the germline V gene. The V gene end was trimmed by 10 bases and the J gene end by 2 bases; junction bases not matched to a gene: 7.

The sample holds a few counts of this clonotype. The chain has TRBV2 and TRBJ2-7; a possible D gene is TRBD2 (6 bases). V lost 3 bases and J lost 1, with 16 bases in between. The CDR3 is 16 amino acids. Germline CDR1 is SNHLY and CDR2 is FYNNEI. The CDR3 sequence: CASSDYIGTGSYEQYF. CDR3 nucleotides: TGTGCCAGCAGTGACTATATCGGGACTGGATCCTACGAGCAGTACTTC.

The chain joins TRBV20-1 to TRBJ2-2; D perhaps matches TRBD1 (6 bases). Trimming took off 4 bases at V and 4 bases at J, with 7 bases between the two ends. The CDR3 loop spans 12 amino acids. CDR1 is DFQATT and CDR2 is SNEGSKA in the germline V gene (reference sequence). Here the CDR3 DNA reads TGCAGTGCTACGGACAGCACCGGGGAGCTGTTTTTT. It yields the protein CSATDSTGELFF.

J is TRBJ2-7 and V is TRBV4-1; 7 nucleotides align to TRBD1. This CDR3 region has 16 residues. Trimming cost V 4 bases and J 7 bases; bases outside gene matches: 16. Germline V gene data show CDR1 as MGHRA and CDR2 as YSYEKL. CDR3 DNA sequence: TGCGCCAGCAGCCGACCCAGACAGGGAGATTACAATGAGCAGTACTTC. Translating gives CASSRPRQGDYNEQYF.

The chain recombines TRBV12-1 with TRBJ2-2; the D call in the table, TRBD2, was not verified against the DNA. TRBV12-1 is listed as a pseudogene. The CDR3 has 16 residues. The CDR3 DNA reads TGTGCCGGCAACCTTCGGACTAGCGGGAGTAACGGGGAGCTGTTTTTT. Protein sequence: CAGNLRTSGSNGELFF.

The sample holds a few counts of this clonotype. CDR3 coding DNA: TGTGCCAGCAGTTTCCTTCAGGGGGGGGTCACCAACACTGAAGCTTTCTTT. As protein: CASSFLQGGVTNTEAFF. This chain uses TRBV28 with TRBJ1-1; 7 bases agree with TRBD1. In germline, CDR1 is MDHEN, CDR2 SYDVKM. The CDR3 consists of 17 residues. V shed 3 bases and J 2 bases; nucleotides not matched to a gene: 12.

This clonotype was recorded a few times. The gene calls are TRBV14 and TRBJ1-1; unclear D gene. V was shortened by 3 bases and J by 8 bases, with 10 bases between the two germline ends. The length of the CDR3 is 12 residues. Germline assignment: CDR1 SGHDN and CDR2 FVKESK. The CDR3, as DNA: TGTGCCAGCAGCCAGACGTCATGGGAAGCTTTCTTT. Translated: CASSQTSWEAFF.

The CDR3 DNA sequence: TGCGCCAGCAGCCGTTACAGGGGGGAGTACGAGCAGTACTTC. Its translation: CASSRYRGEYEQYF. V is TRBV5-1 and J is TRBJ2-5; 8 nucleotides line up with TRBD1. The DNA end is a closer match to TRBJ2-7, so the J assignment may be wrong. This CDR3 spans 14 amino acids. The germline V gene encodes CDR1 SGHRS and CDR2 YFSETQ.

The CDR3 nucleotides read TGTGCCAGCAGCGACCGGGGCCAGGGGAATGAGCAGTTCTTC. The encoded protein is CASSDRGQGNEQFF. J is TRBJ2-1 and V is TRBV27, with D possibly being TRBD1 (6 bases). Germline V CDR1 and CDR2: MNHEY, SMNVEV (reference sequence). This CDR3 region has 14 residues. V was trimmed by 6 bases and J by 7 bases, leaving 16 bases between them.

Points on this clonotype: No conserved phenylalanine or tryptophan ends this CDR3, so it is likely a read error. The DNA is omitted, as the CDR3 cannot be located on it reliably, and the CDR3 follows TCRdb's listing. The chain's CDR3 is CSARDLGRK. The chain combines TRBV20-1 with TRBJ2-1. The CDR3 is 9 residues long, counting both termini. The V gene's germline CDR1 is DFQATT and CDR2 SNEGSKA (reference sequence).

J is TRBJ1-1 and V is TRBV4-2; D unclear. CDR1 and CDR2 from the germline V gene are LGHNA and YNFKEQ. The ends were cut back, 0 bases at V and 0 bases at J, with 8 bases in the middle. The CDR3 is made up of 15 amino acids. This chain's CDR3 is CASSQDEGLNTEAFF. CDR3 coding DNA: TGTGCCAGCAGCCAAGATGAGGGATTGAACACTGAAGCTTTCTTT.

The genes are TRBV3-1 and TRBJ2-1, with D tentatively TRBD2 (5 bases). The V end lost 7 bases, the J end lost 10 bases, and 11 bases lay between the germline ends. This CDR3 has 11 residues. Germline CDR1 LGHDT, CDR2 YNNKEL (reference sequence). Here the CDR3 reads CASTSASEQFF. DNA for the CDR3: TGTGCCAGCACATCAGCTAGCGAGCAGTTCTTC.

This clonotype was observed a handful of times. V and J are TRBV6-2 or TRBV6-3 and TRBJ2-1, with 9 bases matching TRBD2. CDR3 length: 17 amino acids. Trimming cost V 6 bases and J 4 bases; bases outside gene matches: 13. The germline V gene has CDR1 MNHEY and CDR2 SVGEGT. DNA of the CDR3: TGTGCCAGCAGACCCCCTCCGACTAGCGGTCCTTACAATGAGCAGTTCTTC. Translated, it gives CASRPPPTSGPYNEQFF.

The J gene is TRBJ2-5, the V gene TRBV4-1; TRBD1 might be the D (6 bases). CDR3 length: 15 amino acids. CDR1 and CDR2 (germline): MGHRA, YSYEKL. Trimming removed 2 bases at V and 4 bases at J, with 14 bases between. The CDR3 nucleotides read TGCGCCAGCAGCCAATCCGGACAGAGGGGAGAGACCCAGTACTTC. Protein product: CASSQSGQRGETQYF.

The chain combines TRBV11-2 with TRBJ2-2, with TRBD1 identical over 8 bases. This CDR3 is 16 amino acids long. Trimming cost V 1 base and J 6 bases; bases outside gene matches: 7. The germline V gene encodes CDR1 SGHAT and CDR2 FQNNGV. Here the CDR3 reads CASSLVRGLGAGELFF. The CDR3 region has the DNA TGTGCCAGCAGCTTAGTCAGGGGGCTTGGGGCCGGGGAGCTGTTTTTT.

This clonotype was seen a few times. CDR3 nucleotides: TGTGCCAGCAGCGTTATTGGGTCTCGAGGATACAATGAGCAGTTCTTC. Translated: CASSVIGSRGYNEQFF. The rearrangement links TRBV9 to TRBJ2-1, with D unclear. V shed 2 bases and J shed 4 bases, with 16 bases lying between them. This CDR3 region has 16 residues. Germline assignment: CDR1 SGDLS and CDR2 YYNGEE.

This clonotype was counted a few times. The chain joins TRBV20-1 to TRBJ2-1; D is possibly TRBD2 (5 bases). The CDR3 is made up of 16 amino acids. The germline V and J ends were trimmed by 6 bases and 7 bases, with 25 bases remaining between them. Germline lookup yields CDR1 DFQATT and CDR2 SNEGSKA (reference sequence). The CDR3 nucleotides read TGCAGTGCCCCCTTAGGAGTAGCCCTAGCCGGTAATGAGCAGTTCTTC. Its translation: CSAPLGVALAGNEQFF.

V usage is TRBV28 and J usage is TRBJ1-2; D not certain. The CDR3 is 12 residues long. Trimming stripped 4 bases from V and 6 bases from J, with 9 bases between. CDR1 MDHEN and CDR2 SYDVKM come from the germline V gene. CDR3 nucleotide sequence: TGTGCCAGCAGTTCCGCCGGGGATGGCTACACCTTC. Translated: CASSSAGDGYTF.

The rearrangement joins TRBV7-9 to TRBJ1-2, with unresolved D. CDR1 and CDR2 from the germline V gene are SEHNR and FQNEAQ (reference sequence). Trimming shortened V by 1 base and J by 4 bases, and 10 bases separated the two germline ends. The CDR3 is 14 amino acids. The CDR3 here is CASSLEVTGYGYTF. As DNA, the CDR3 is TGTGCCAGCAGCTTAGAGGTTACCGGCTATGGCTACACCTTC. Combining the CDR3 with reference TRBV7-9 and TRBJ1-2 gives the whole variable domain DTGVSQNPRHKITKRGQNVTFRCDPISEHNRLYWYRQTLGQGPEFLTYFQNEAQLEKSRLLSDRFSAERPKGSFSTLEIQRTEQGDSAMYLCASSLEVTGYGYTFGSGTRLTVV.